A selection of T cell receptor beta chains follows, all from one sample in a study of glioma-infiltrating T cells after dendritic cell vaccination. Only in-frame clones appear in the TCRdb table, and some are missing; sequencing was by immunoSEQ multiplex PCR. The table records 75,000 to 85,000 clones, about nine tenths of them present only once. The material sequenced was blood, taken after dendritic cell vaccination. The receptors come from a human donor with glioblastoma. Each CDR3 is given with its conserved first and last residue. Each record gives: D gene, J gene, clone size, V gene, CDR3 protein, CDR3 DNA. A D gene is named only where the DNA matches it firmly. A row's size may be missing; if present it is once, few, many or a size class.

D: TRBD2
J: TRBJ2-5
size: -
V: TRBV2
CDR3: CASKEGSGAQETQYF
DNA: TGTGCCAGCAAAGAAGGGAGCGGGGCTCAAGAGACCCAGTACTTC

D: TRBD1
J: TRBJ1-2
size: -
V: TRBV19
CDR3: CASERNDFRGRYGYTF
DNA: TGTGCCAGTGAACGAAACGATTTCAGGGGGCGCTATGGCTACACCTTC

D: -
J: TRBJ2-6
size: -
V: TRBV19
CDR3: CASGASGANVLTF
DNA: TGTGCCAGTGGGGCCTCTGGGGCCAACGTCCTGACTTTC

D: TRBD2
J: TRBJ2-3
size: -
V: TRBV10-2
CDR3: CASRGGTSGDTQYF
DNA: TGCGCCAGCAGGGGTGGGACTAGCGGAGATACGCAGTATTTT

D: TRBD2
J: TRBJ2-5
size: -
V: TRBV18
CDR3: CASSPSAGGETQYF
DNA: TGTGCCAGCTCACCAAGCGCGGGAGGGGAGACCCAGTACTTC

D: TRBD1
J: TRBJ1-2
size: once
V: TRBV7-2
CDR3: CASSLDVRGLPSNYGYTF
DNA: TGTGCCAGCAGCTTAGACGTCAGGGGGTTACCTTCTAACTATGGCTACACCTTC

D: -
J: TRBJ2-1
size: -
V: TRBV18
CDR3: CASSEALREVEQFF
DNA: TGTGCCAGCTCAGAGGCTCTCAGGGAGGTTGAGCAGTTCTTC

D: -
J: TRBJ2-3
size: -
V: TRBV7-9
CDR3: CASSLDWGPTDTQYF
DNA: TGTGCCAGCAGCTTAGACTGGGGCCCCACAGATACGCAGTATTTT

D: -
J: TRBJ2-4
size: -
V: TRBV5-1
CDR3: CASSLHDPGKNIQYF
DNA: TGCGCCAGCAGCTTACATGACCCGGGCAAAAACATTCAGTACTTC

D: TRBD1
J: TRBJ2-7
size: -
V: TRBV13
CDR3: CASSRRTGGIYEQYF
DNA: TGTGCCAGCAGCCGGCGGACAGGGGGTATTTACGAGCAGTACTTC

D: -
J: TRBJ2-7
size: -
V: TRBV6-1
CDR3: CASTGQSYEQYF
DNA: TGTGCCAGCACCGGACAGAGCTACGAGCAGTACTTC

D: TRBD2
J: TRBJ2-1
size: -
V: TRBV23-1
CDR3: CASSQSAVGGGCGYNEQFF
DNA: TGCGCCAGCAGTCAATCCGCGGTTGGGGGGGGGTGCGGCTACAATGAGCAGTTCTTC

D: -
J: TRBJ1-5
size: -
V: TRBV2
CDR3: CASSEEGVPNQPQHF
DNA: TGTGCCAGCAGTGAAGAAGGGGTACCCAATCAGCCCCAGCATTTT

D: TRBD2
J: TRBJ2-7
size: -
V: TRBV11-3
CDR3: CASSALAGVGYEQYF
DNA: TGTGCCAGCAGCGCCTTAGCGGGAGTTGGCTACGAGCAGTACTTC

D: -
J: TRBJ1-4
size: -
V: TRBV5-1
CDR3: CASSSGQTGSEKLFF
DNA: TGCGCCAGCAGCTCCGGACAGACCGGCAGTGAAAAACTGTTTTTT